This T cell receptor beta chain was observed in a study of OX40 agonist ivuxolimab in advanced cancers. Turning to the study itself: Ivuxolimab, an antibody that agonizes OX40 (CD134), was administered to the patients. Every 2 weeks, patients got intravenous ivuxolimab at one of six dose levels (0.01-10 mg/kg). Mean age approximately 61 years, range 23 to 79; approximately 80% male. Study findings and constraints: Specificity for antigen went undetermined in the expanded peripheral T cells.

Trimming removed 7 bases from V and 2 bases from J, with 11 bases in between. CDR1 and CDR2 from the germline V gene are LNHDA and SQIVND (reference sequence). The CDR3 totals 14 residues. Data came from immunoSEQ multiplex PCR; TCRdb stores just in-frame clones and leaves some out. In the table there are about 71,000 clones, under 80% of which are singletons. On this clone itself: The antigen is unknown.

The sequencing used CD4+ or CD8+ T cells sorted from blood, collected in a trial of the OX40 agonist ivuxolimab. This TCR derives from an adult with an advanced solid tumor such as melanoma, head and neck, liver or kidney cancer. The V gene is TRBV19, the J gene TRBJ2-2, with a possible D match to TRBD2 (6 bases). The CDR3 bases are TGTGCCAGTACCGGAGGGGTTAACACCGGGGAGCTGTTTTTT. Protein: CASTGGVNTGELFF. Using reference TRBV19 and TRBJ2-2 for the parts outside the CDR3, the full variable domain is DGGITQSPKYLFRKEGQNVTLSCEQNLNHDAMYWYRQDPGQGLRLIYYSQIVNDFQKGDIAEGYSVSREKKESFPLTVTSAQKNPTAFYLCASTGGVNTGELFFGEGSRLTVL.